A selection of T cell receptor beta chains follows, all from one sample in a study of T cells in Graves' hyperthyroidism and ophthalmopathy. TCRdb recomputed calls from the multiplex PCR reads with MiXCR, one row per CDR3 protein. The sample carries more than 350,000 distinct CDR3 sequences, 17% recorded once. The sample taken for sequencing was blood. These receptor sequences come from a woman aged 25 to 39 with Graves' hyperthyroidism that later progressed to Graves' ophthalmopathy. CDR3s include the opening cysteine and the closing phenylalanine or tryptophan. The D gene is left open where the match is weak. A clone size is listed for some rows: how often the clone was seen (once, few, many), or a class if it is expanded.

>TRBV29-1|many|-|TRBJ1-4
TGCAGCGTTGGTTGGGACTTGAGTGAAAAACTGTTTTTT
CSVGWDLSEKLFF
>TRBV18|-|TRBD2|TRBJ2-1
TGTGCCAGCTCACAAAACCGACCCGGGACTAGCCTCATGCATGAGCAGTTCTTC
CASSQNRPGTSLMHEQFF
>TRBV2|once|-|TRBJ1-2
TGTGCCAGCAGTGAAGGGCCGGAGACCTTC
CASSEGPETF
>TRBV20-1|few|TRBD1|TRBJ1-1
TGCAGTTCCTCGGACAGGGTGAGGACTGAAGCTTTCTTT
CSSSDRVRTEAFF
>TRBV5-1|few|-|TRBJ2-1
TGCGCCAGCAGCCCCCGGACTCCCCCTACCGTAATCGACAATGAGCAGTTCTTC
CASSPRTPPTVIDNEQFF
>TRBV28|few|TRBD2|TRBJ2-1
TGTGCCAGCAGGACTACTAGCGGATACAATGAGCAGTTCTTC
CASRTTSGYNEQFF
>TRBV3-1|-|-|TRBJ1-2
TGTGCCAGCACTCCTGACCGGGACGGGAACTATGGCTACACCTTC
CASTPDRDGNYGYTF
>TRBV19|-|-|TRBJ2-1
TGTGCCAGTACCCCCCGGGGCCCCCGCAATGAGCAGTTCTTC
CASTPRGPRNEQFF
>TRBV7-9|-|TRBD1|TRBJ2-7
TGTGCCAGCAGCTTAGCCCAGGGGGAAGCCTACGAGCAGTACTTC
CASSLAQGEAYEQYF
>TRBV12-5|-|TRBD1|TRBJ2-5
TGTGCTAGTGGTTTCGGACAGGGATGGGCGACCCAGTACTTC
CASGFGQGWATQYF
>TRBV7-9|-|-|TRBJ2-7
TGTGCCAGCAGCTTAGAGACAGGTTCCGTCTCCTACGAGCAGTACTTC
CASSLETGSVSYEQYF
>TRBV6-1|-|-|TRBJ1-1
TGTGCCAGCAGTGAAGCGAAGAACACTGAAGCTTTCTTT
CASSEAKNTEAFF
>TRBV27|many|-|TRBJ2-1
TGTGCCAGCAGTTCCGACATGCCGAGCTCCTACAATGAGCAGTTCTTC
CASSSDMPSSYNEQFF
>TRBV27|few|TRBD1|TRBJ1-1
TGTGCCAGCAGTACGTTGGGACAGGGAGACACTGAAGCTTTCTTT
CASSTLGQGDTEAFF
>TRBV24-1|-|-|TRBJ2-1
TGTGCCACCAGTGGGAGGGGATTCTACAATGAGCAGTTCTTC
CATSGRGFYNEQFF
>TRBV3-1|many|-|TRBJ1-4
TGTGCCAGCAGCCCAGTGGGACGGATTAATGAAAAACTGTTTTTT
CASSPVGRINEKLFF
>TRBV20-1|-|TRBD1|TRBJ2-2
TGCAGTGCCACGGTCTCAGGGGGCACCGGGGAGCTGTTTTTT
CSATVSGGTGELFF
>TRBV11-2|many|TRBD1|TRBJ2-7
TGTGCCAGCAGCTTCACCGGGACAGGGGCTGGCGAGCAGTACTTC
CASSFTGTGAGEQYF
>TRBV18|few|-|TRBJ2-1
TGTGCCAGCTCACCACCGATTGAGGGAAATGAGCAGTTCTTC
CASSPPIEGNEQFF
>TRBV12-3/TRBV12-4|-|-|TRBJ2-2
TGTGCCAGCAGTTTAAACAGGAGGGTCACCGGGGAGCTGTTTTTT
CASSLNRRVTGELFF
>TRBV28|many|TRBD2|TRBJ2-7
TGTGCCAGCAGCATTAACGGGGGGTTCGCCTACGAGCAGTACTTC
CASSINGGFAYEQYF
>TRBV9|many|-|TRBJ1-1
TGTGCCAGCAGCGGGGTCAACACTGAAGCTTTCTTT
CASSGVNTEAFF
>TRBV5-1|many|TRBD1|TRBJ2-1
TGCGCCAGCAGCCCAGGACAGGACCACAATGAGCAGTTCTTC
CASSPGQDHNEQFF
>TRBV19|many|TRBD2|TRBJ2-5
TGTGCCAGTAGTAGGACTAGCGGCTACCAAGAGACCCAGTACTTC
CASSRTSGYQETQYF
>TRBV30|-|TRBD1|TRBJ1-6
TGTGCCTGGAGGGGACAGGGGGGGGGTTCACCCCTCCACTTT
CAWRGQGGGSPLHF
>TRBV27|many|-|TRBJ2-3
TGTGCCAGCAGTCTCCCGGGACGAGGTACAGATACGCAGTATTTT
CASSLPGRGTDTQYF
>TRBV28|-|TRBD1|TRBJ1-6
TGTGCCAGCAGTGCGACAGGGATCTCCTATAATTCACCCCTCCACTTT
CASSATGISYNSPLHF
>TRBV11-2|many|-|TRBJ1-3
TGTGCCAGCAGCTCAGGGGCGGGCACTGGAAACACCATATATTTT
CASSSGAGTGNTIYF
>TRBV7-2|many|-|TRBJ1-1
TGTGCCAGCAGCTTGGCAGGGTTAGCTTTCTTT
CASSLAGLAFF
>TRBV28|-|-|TRBJ1-4
TGTGCCAGCAGTTTTTATCAGGGAACTAATGAAAAACTGTTTTTT
CASSFYQGTNEKLFF
>TRBV4-1|-|TRBD2|TRBJ2-7
TGCGCCAGCAGCCAAGGGTCGGGAGGGGGCGAGCAGTACTTC
CASSQGSGGGEQYF
>TRBV29-1|few|-|TRBJ2-3
TGCAGCGTTGAGGAGGATAGCACAGATACGCAGTATTTT
CSVEEDSTDTQYF
>TRBV5-1|many|-|TRBJ2-7
TGCGCCAGCAGCTGGGGGTTGGGGGGAGCCCTCTCCTACGAGCAGTACTTC
CASSWGLGGALSYEQYF
>TRBV12-3/TRBV12-4|-|TRBD1|TRBJ1-2
TGTGCCAGCAGTGAGACAGGGTCTGGCGGCTACACCTTC
CASSETGSGGYTF
>TRBV10-2|few|TRBD2|TRBJ2-1
TGCGCCAGCAGTGGGGTCATCACCACTAGCGGGGTCGACAATGAGCAGTTCTTC
CASSGVITTSGVDNEQFF
>TRBV12-3/TRBV12-4|many|-|TRBJ2-3
TGTGCCAGCAGCTCGAGACTTCGTCCAGATACGCAGTATTTT
CASSSRLRPDTQYF
>TRBV6-1|-|TRBD2|TRBJ2-1
TGTGCCAGCAGGAGACTAGCGGGAGTATATGAGCAGTTCTTC
CASRRLAGVYEQFF
>TRBV7-2|-|-|TRBJ1-1
TGTGCCAGCAGCTTAGGGTTTTCGGGCCAAGAAGCTTTCTTT
CASSLGFSGQEAFF
>TRBV6-1|many|-|TRBJ1-2
TGTGCCAGCAGTAGCCGCCGGACCATGGACTTTAACTATGGCTACACCTTC
CASSSRRTMDFNYGYTF
>TRBV12-3/TRBV12-4|many|TRBD1|TRBJ2-5
TGTGCCAGCGGACAGGGGGCACGGTGGGAGACCCAGTACTTC
CASGQGARWETQYF
>TRBV10-3|many|TRBD1|TRBJ2-2
TGTGCCATCAGAGTTACAGGGGGCCTTAACACCGGGGAGCTGTTTTTT
CAIRVTGGLNTGELFF
>TRBV29-1|many|TRBD1|TRBJ2-7
TGCAGCGTTGAAGTTCTCCGGGACAGGAACCCCCAATGTGAGGACGAGCAGTACTTC
CSVEVLRDRNPQCEDEQYF
>TRBV4-1|few|-|TRBJ2-7
TGCGCCAGCAGCCCGCGGGACAGCCCAACCTACGAGCAGTACTTC
CASSPRDSPTYEQYF
>TRBV5-6|many|-|TRBJ1-2
TGTGCCAGCAGCTTGGGAAAGGGCTATGGCTACACCTTC
CASSLGKGYGYTF
>TRBV6-2/TRBV6-3|many|TRBD1|TRBJ1-2
TGTGCCAGCAGTTTCACCCTGCGGGACAGTACTAACTATGGCTACACCTTC
CASSFTLRDSTNYGYTF
>TRBV4-1|-|-|TRBJ1-4
TGCGCCAGCAGCCGCTGGGGGGGGACGAATGAAAAACTGTTTTTT
CASSRWGGTNEKLFF
>TRBV29-1|few|-|TRBJ2-2
TGCAGCGTTGAAGATCCACTGGACACCGGGGAGCTGTTTTTT
CSVEDPLDTGELFF
>TRBV27|-|TRBD2|TRBJ2-7
TGTGCCAGCAGGAGCAGGTCGACTAGCGGGATCAACGAGCAGTACTTC
CASRSRSTSGINEQYF
>TRBV7-8|few|-|TRBJ2-6
TGTGCCAGCAGGCCAGGGGCCGGTAGGGTAGTCGGGTCGGGGGCCAACGTCCTGACTTTC
CASRPGAGRVVGSGANVLTF
>TRBV19|many|-|TRBJ2-3
TGTGCCAGTAGTATAGATCCAGCTTGGACAGATACGCAGTATTTT
CASSIDPAWTDTQYF